This T cell receptor beta chain is drawn from a study of blood T cells in healthy people across ages. General study findings and limits: Older age coincided with a roughly linear decline in TCR beta diversity per million T cells. Unsorted PBMC material precluded a definitive naive versus antigen-experienced comparison.

Individuals who donated were healthy Caucasians from Russia aged about 6 to 95. Each of the donors had ten milliliters of peripheral blood drawn into EDTA-treated Vacutainer tubes. V lost 4 bases, J lost 7 bases, and 13 bases stayed unmatched. The CDR3 has 15 residues. CDR1 is DFQATT and CDR2 is SNEGSKA in the germline V gene (reference sequence). The sample holds one count of this clonotype. What it binds is not known. A J-beta primer mix and a sample-barcoded 5' primer were used in a second PCR of roughly 6 to 12 cycles. Each CDR3 protein gets one entry after TCRdb re-called the 5' RACE reads with MiXCR. The repertoire holds under 1,000,000 distinct CDR3 sequences, with about 42% as singletons.

Sequencing used blood. V and J are TRBV20-1 and TRBJ2-1; 7 bases agree with TRBD1. The receptor was derived from a man at least 80 years old in good health. CDR3 in DNA: TGCAGTGCTACCGAACCTCGACAGGGCCTTAATGAGCAGTTCTTC. This codes for CSATEPRQGLNEQFF.